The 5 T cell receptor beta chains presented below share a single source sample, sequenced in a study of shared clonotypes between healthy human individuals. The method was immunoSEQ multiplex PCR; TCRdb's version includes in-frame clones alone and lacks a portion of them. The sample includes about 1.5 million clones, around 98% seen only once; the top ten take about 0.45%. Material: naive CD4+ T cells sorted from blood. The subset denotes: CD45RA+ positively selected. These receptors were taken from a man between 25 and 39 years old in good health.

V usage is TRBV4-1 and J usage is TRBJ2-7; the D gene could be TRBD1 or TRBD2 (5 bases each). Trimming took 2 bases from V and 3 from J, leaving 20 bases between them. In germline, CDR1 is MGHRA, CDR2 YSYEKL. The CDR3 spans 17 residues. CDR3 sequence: CASSQSGGPGTGYEQYF. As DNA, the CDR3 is TGCGCCAGCAGCCAAAGTGGTGGACCCGGGACGGGCTACGAGCAGTACTTC.

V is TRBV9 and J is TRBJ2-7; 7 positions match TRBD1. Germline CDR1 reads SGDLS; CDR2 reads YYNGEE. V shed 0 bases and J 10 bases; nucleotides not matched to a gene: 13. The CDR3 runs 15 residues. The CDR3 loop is CASSVDPKRDSPQYF. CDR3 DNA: TGTGCCAGCAGCGTAGATCCTAAGAGGGACAGCCCACAGTACTTC.

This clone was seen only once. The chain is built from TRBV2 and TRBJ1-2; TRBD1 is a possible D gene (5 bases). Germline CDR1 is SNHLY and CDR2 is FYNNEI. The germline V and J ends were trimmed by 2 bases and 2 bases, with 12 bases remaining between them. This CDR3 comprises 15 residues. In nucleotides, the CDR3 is TGTGCCAGCAGTGAACAGCAGGGAGGAAACTATGGCTACACCTTC. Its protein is CASSEQQGGNYGYTF.

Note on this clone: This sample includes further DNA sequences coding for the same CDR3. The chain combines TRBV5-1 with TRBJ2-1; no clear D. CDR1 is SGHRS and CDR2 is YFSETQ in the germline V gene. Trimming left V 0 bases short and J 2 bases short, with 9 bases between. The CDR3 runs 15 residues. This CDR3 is CASSLGGSTYNEQFF. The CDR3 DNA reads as TGCGCCAGCAGCTTGGGTGGCAGCACCTACAATGAGCAGTTCTTC. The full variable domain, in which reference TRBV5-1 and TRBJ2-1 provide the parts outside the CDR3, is KAGVTQTPRYLIKTRGQQVTLSCSPISGHRSVSWYQQTPGQGLQFLFEYFSETQRNKGNFPGRFSGRQFSNSRSEMNVSTLELGDSALYLCASSLGGSTYNEQFFGPGTRLTVL.

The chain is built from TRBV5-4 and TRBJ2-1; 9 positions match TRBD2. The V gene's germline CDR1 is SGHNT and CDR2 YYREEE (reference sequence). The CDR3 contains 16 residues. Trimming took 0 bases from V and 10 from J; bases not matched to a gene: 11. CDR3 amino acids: CASSLDGGRGSNEQFF. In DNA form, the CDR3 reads TGTGCCAGCAGCTTGGATGGCGGGAGGGGGAGTAACGAGCAGTTCTTC.